Sequencing of this T cell receptor (beta chain) was carried out in a study of CD8+ T cells in alopecia areata. On the study more broadly: A regimen of oral tofacitinib, 5 to 10 mg twice daily, was given to treated patients.

Following extraction, RNA underwent reverse transcription to cDNA, which served as the sequencing template. Generated by immunoSEQ multiplex PCR, the TCRdb table keeps only in-frame clones and is missing some. Altogether 130,000 to 150,000 clones are present, roughly 82% being singletons, with the ten largest covering around a quarter. Treatment reported: oral pan-JAK inhibitor, 5-10 mg twice daily. Note on this clone: What it recognizes is unknown.

General study results and limits: Many expanded lesional clones persisted in scalp and blood during tofacitinib. Patients shared TCRs less clearly than mice did, possibly for HLA-related reasons.

Germline lookup yields CDR1 MNHNS and CDR2 SASEGT. The CDR3 has 13 amino acids. V lost 2 bases and J lost 1, with 4 bases in between. Source: CD8+ T cells sorted from blood, taken at week 4, from a patient treated with tofacitinib. The V call is TRBV6-1, the J call TRBJ2-3, with D uncertain. The clonotype comes from a human donor with alopecia areata. This CDR3 is CASSEIGTDTQYF. CDR3 bases: TGTGCCAGCAGTGAAATTGGCACAGATACGCAGTATTTT.